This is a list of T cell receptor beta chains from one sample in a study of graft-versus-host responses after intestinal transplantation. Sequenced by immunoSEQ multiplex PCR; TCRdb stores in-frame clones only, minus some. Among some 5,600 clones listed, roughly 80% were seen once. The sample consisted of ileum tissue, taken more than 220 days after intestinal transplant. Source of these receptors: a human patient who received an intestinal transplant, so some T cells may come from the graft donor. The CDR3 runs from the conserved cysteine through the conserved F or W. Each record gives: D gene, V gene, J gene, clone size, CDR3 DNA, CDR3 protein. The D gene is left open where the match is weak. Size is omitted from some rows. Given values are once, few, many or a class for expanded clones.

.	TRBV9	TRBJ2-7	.	TGTGCCAGCAGCCCTACCCCGACAGGGAGGCTGGAGCAGTACTTC	CASSPTPTGRLEQYF
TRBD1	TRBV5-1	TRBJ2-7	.	TGCGCCAGCAGCTCTTCAATAAGGACAGGGCCCTACGAGCAGTACTTC	CASSSSIRTGPYEQYF
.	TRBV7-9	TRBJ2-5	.	TGCGCCAGCAGCTTAGGGGACCGCAGCGGAGAGACCCAGTACTTC	CASSLGDRSGETQYF
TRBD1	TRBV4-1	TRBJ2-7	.	TGCGCCAGCAGCCAGGTCCGGGACAGGGGTACCTACGAGCAGTACTTC	CASSQVRDRGTYEQYF
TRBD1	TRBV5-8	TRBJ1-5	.	TGTGCCAGCAGCATAGAGGACAGGGCGCGTCAGCCCCAGCATTTT	CASSIEDRARQPQHF
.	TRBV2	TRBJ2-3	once	TGTGCCCAGACCCGACCAATCACAGATACGCAGTATTTT	CAQTRPITDTQYF
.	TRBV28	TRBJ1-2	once	TGTGCCAGCAGCTCCCCGTCCTATGGCTACACCTTC	CASSSPSYGYTF
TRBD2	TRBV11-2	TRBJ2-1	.	TGTGCCAGCAGCTTAGTTAGCGGGAACAATGAGCAGTTCTTC	CASSLVSGNNEQFF
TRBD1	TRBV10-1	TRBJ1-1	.	TGCGCCAGCTCCCCCACGGGACAGGGCTTCGAAGCTTTCTTT	CASSPTGQGFEAFF
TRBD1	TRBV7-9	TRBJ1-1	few	TGTGCCAGCAGCCCGGACAGGTTGAACACTGAAGCTTTCTTT	CASSPDRLNTEAFF
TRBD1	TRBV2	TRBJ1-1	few	TGTGCCAGCAGTGAAGCGCTTCCGACAGGGGGGGGTGAAGCTTTCTTT	CASSEALPTGGGEAFF
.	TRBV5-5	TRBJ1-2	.	TGTGCCAGCAGACCCAGGGGAGGGGACTATGGCTACACCTTC	CASRPRGGDYGYTF
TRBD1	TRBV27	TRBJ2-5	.	TGTGCCAGCAGTGCGCCGGGACAGGGGGCAACCCAGTACTTC	CASSAPGQGATQYF
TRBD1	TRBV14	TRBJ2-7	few	TGTGCCAGCAGCCAAGACGACAGGGTCTTCGACGAGCAGTACTTC	CASSQDDRVFDEQYF
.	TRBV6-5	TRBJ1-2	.	TGTGCCAGTACGGAAGGCTATGGCTACACCTTC	CASTEGYGYTF
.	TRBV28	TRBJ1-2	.	TGTGCCAGCAGTTCGCCCGTAGGGGGACCCTATGGCTACACCTTC	CASSSPVGGPYGYTF
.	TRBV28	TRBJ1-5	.	TGTGCCAGCAGTCGGACAGTTAATCAGCCCCAGCATTTT	CASSRTVNQPQHF
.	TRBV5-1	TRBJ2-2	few	TGCGCCAGCAGCTTCAGGCAGGGGGGTACCGGGGAGCTGTTTTTT	CASSFRQGGTGELFF
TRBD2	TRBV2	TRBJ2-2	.	TGTGCCAGCGGCCCCGGACTAGCGGGACTCGGGGAGCTGTTCTTT	CASGPGLAGLGELFF
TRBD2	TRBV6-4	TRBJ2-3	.	TGTGCCAGCAGTGCCGTTTCTTCAGCGGGGTGGCAGTATTTT	CASSAVSSAGWQYF
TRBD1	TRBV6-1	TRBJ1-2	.	TGTGCCAGCAGTAGGGACAGCTCCTATGGCTACACCTTC	CASSRDSSYGYTF
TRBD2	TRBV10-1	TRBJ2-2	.	TGCGCCAGCAGTCCTAGCGGGAACACCGGGGAGCTGTTTTTT	CASSPSGNTGELFF
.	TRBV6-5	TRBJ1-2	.	TGTGCCAGCACCCCTGAGAGGGGTTATGGCTACACCTTC	CASTPERGYGYTF
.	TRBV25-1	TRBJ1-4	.	TGTGCCAGCAGGTCCGGGAGGGAAAAACTGTTTTTT	CASRSGREKLFF
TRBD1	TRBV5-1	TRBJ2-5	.	TGCGCCAGCAGCTTAACGGGACAGGTTGGAGAGACCCAGTACTTC	CASSLTGQVGETQYF
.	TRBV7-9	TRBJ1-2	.	TGTGCCAGCAGCTTAGATCAGGGCTATGGCTACACCTTC	CASSLDQGYGYTF
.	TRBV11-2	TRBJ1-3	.	TGTGCCAGCAGCTTCACAGGGCCAGGAAACACCATATATTTT	CASSFTGPGNTIYF
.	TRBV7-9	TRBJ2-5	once	TGTGCCAGCAGCTTAGATAGGGGTGGGCAAGAGACCCAGTACTTC	CASSLDRGGQETQYF
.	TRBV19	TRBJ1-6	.	TGTGCCAGTAGTATATTCAGGAGTAATTCACCCCTCCACTTT	CASSIFRSNSPLHF
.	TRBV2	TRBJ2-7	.	TGTGCCAGCAGTGAAGGGCTAGGGACTGGTGCCGAGCAGTACTTC	CASSEGLGTGAEQYF
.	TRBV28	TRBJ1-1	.	TGTGCCAGCAGGATCCTCGGGACTGAAGCTTTCTTT	CASRILGTEAFF